A single sample is the source of the 8 T cell receptor beta chains below, sequenced in a study of neoadjuvant nivolumab and ipilimumab in lung cancer. Generated by immunoSEQ multiplex PCR, the TCRdb table keeps only in-frame clones and is missing some. The data show about 38,000 clones, roughly 89% seen once. The material sequenced was peripheral blood, taken before neoadjuvant nivolumab, alone or with ipilimumab. The receptor set was obtained from an adult with non-small cell lung cancer.

This clone was counted once. This sample includes further DNA sequences coding for the same CDR3. The chain uses TRBV9 and TRBJ2-3; 10 bases are shared with TRBD2. The germline CDR1 and CDR2 sequences are SGDLS and YYNGEE. The CDR3 covers 15 residues. Unmatched junction bases numbered 4, after V lost 0 bases and J lost 6 bases. CDR3 region: CASSVGLAGADTQYF. In nucleotides, the CDR3 is TGTGCCAGCAGCGTAGGTCTAGCGGGAGCTGATACGCAGTATTTT.

The rearrangement uses TRBV30 and TRBJ2-1, with a weak D call TRBD2 (6 bases). This CDR3 has 14 residues. Trimming pared 2 bases from V and 9 bases from J, leaving 17 bases between. Germline V gene sequence: CDR1 GTSNPN, CDR2 SVGIG (reference sequence). The DNA for the CDR3 is TGTGCCTGGAGTCTAGGGGCGGGGATGGGTGAGCAGTTCTTC. Translating gives CAWSLGAGMGEQFF.

V usage is TRBV7-3 and J usage is TRBJ2-3; TRBD2 is a possible D gene (5 bases). The CDR3 is 14 residues long. Between the trimmed V and J ends, which lost 2 bases and 6 bases, there was a span of 12 bases. CDR1 and CDR2 (germline): SGHTA, FQGTGA. CDR3 sequence: CASSLEGTVDTQYF. The CDR3 DNA follows: TGTGCCAGCAGCTTAGAGGGAACGGTCGATACGCAGTATTTT.

The chain carries TRBV7-2 and TRBJ1-2, with unresolved D. The CDR3 consists of 13 residues. Per the germline V gene, CDR1 is SGHTA and CDR2 is FQGNSA. With 1 base removed from V and 8 bases from J, the gap between germline ends came to 11 bases. This CDR3 is CASSLGWGSGYTF. CDR3 nucleotide sequence: TGTGCCAGCAGCTTAGGATGGGGAAGCGGCTACACCTTC.

The chain joins TRBV6-5 to TRBJ2-2, with D maybe TRBD1 (6 bases). This CDR3 has 16 residues. Germline CDR1 reads MNHEY; CDR2 reads SVGAGI. The V end was cut by 4 bases, the J end by 6 bases, with 18 bases between. The CDR3 reads CASSSQGLGLPGELFF. CDR3 sequence (DNA): TGTGCCAGCAGTTCTCAGGGGCTCGGTTTACCCGGGGAGCTGTTTTTT.

This sequence joins TRBV6-5 and TRBJ2-1; D not certain. This CDR3 has 15 residues. Looked up from germline, CDR1 is MNHEY and CDR2 is SVGAGI. The V end was cut by 6 bases, the J end by 13 bases, with 25 bases between. CDR3: CASRVGSLSPFDQFF. CDR3 sequence (DNA): TGTGCCAGCAGGGTGGGATCGTTGTCCCCCTTTGATCAGTTCTTC.

This clone occurred once. V is TRBV7-2 and J is TRBJ2-7; 7 bases are shared with TRBD2. This CDR3 contains 15 residues. CDR1 and CDR2 (germline): SGHTA, FQGNSA. Losses at the gene ends were 1 base for V and 4 bases for J; bases not matched to a gene: 7. As DNA, the CDR3 is TGTGCCAGCAGCTTAGAAGGCCTAGCGGTTTACGAGCAGTACTTC. Encoded protein: CASSLEGLAVYEQYF.

V gene TRBV7-3 combines with J gene TRBJ2-5; 7 bases are a match to TRBD1. Germline CDR1 is SGHTA and CDR2 is FQGTGA. Trimming at V came to 5 bases and at J to 3 bases, leaving 3 bases not matched to a gene. CDR3 length: 13 residues. CDR3 residues: CASSQGTEETQYF. The CDR3 DNA follows: TGTGCCAGCAGCCAAGGGACAGAAGAGACCCAGTACTTC.